The rows below give T cell receptor beta chains drawn from one sample of a study of blood T cells in healthy people across ages. Each CDR3 protein is one row after TCRdb ran MiXCR on the 5' RACE reads. The data contain over 600,000 distinct CDR3 sequences, about 21% of them singletons. Sequencing input: blood. The receptor set was obtained from a man in his 70s in good health. The conserved cysteine and the conserved F or W are not part of the CDR3 here.

V | CDR3
TRBV6-2/TRBV6-3 | ASGYSGANVLT
TRBV28 | ASSLGNSIAGRNEQF
TRBV29-1 | SVRTGSYEQY
TRBV27 | ATRQGATLYGYT
TRBV3-1 | ASSHMGGTANEQF
TRBV5-1 | ASAAGTGDEKLF
TRBV6-2/TRBV6-3 | AIRGLAVPHEQY
TRBV18 | ASSSSSGRAYEQY
TRBV20-1 | SAREINEKLF
TRBV3-1 | ASSQSGGYQETQY
TRBV12-3/TRBV12-4 | ASLTAHGYT
TRBV3-1 | ASSQGPGRPNIQY
TRBV2 | ASSDRTGVATQY
TRBV12-3/TRBV12-4 | ASSSHRGFGANVLT
TRBV7-2 | ASSLDSGRGDTQY
TRBV6-6 | AIWTGGKDTQY
TRBV20-1 | SAGSGDEQY
TRBV28 | ASSFPTGRNEKLF
TRBV6-1 | ASSERLMSSYEQY
TRBV3-1 | ASSPSGGDTQY
TRBV19 | ASRSSIMAKNIQY
TRBV6-5 | ASSKTRGNTIY
TRBV2 | ASNSNGNYEQY
TRBV20-1 | SAGFAEGEQF
TRBV5-4 | ASSIETGLSSYNEQF
TRBV6-2/TRBV6-3 | ATTNGAGDQETRY
TRBV20-1 | SALAGLDTDTQY
TRBV6-6 | ASRTGEEEQF
TRBV7-2 | ASTGRFNEQF
TRBV5-1 | ASSNRGLSYEQY
TRBV12-3/TRBV12-4 | ASSVGRAYNEQF
TRBV20-1 | SARGTSSPYTGELF
TRBV4-3 | ASSQDHRDGKETQY
TRBV6-5 | ASSYSRTGVLEQY
TRBV29-1 | SALGQGGAKNIQY
TRBV29-1 | SVDEETQY
TRBV12-3/TRBV12-4 | ASSLAAGGIQETQY
TRBV7-2 | ASSRQHGGTPSYEQY
TRBV9 | ASSNSGRGSYNEQF
TRBV13 | ASSSGDRVVYEQY
TRBV7-9 | ASAKWTGEGAGQPQH
TRBV20-1 | SARLSGGGNTEAF
TRBV3-1 | ASSQVGQGGEQY
TRBV3-1 | ASSQGRSNEQF
TRBV6-1 | ASSELGSVH